This note documents a single T cell receptor beta chain sequence. The antigen is unknown. Use of 60 Vbeta and 13 Jbeta primers characterized the PCR. The method was immunoSEQ multiplex PCR; TCRdb's version includes in-frame clones alone and lacks a portion of them. This table has about 160,000 clones, 75% to 90% appearing once. The data belong to a study of cytomegalovirus exposure and HLA in healthy donors. Study-level results: Earlier results showed most TCR beta V segments being productive about 90% or about 30% of the time. Across HLA loci, a later analysis found differing TCR association rates, with DRB1 most and HLA-C fewest. TRBV6-2, TRBV6-3 and other indistinguishable V segments were excluded.

The CDR3 is 17 residues long. Germline V gives CDR1 SGHRS, CDR2 YFSETQ. V was pared by 0 bases and J by 7 bases, with 9 bases of the junction left unmatched. This chain links TRBV5-1 with TRBJ2-3; 12 nucleotides line up with TRBD2. The sequence derives from a boy aged 2-9 years in good health and CMV-seronegative. The sequenced sample consisted of PBMCs. The CDR3 region is CASSLDLAGGLGNTQYF. CDR3 coding DNA: TGCGCCAGCAGCTTGGACCTAGCGGGAGGGCTTGGTAATACGCAGTATTTT.